These 18 T cell receptor beta chains share one sample of origin, sequenced in a study of early T cells in non-severe SARS-CoV-2 infection (dated by TCRdb to the early 2020s). Libraries were constructed by 5' RACE. Sequenced on a NextSeq 500. The public reads were reprocessed in TCRdb via fastp at Q25 and MiXCR, keeping in-frame beta chains. Each entry is one CDR3 protein sequence, shown with its most common DNA and genes. This sample has about 80,000 distinct CDR3 sequences in its table, and over 10% of those were observed once. The biggest ten clones account for about 2.7% of the sample. What was sequenced was whole blood. All receptors derive from an adult who was a healthcare worker with PCR-confirmed SARS-CoV-2 infection or an uninfected control (not recorded which).

This clonotype has only a few counts. J is TRBJ2-7 and V is TRBV7-3, with 10 nucleotides matching TRBD2. The CDR3 has 14 amino acids. Germline lookup yields CDR1 SGHTA and CDR2 FQGTGA. With V trimmed by 5 bases and J by 6 bases, 7 bases remained unmatched. CDR3 residues: CASSPLAGGSEQYF. The DNA for the CDR3 is TGTGCCAGCAGCCCATTAGCGGGAGGAAGCGAGCAGTACTTC.

This chain joins TRBV10-1 and TRBJ2-3; D is unclear. Germline V gene lookup returns CDR1 WNHNN and CDR2 SYGVQD (reference sequence). Trimming took 3 bases from V and 4 from J, leaving 5 bases between them. The CDR3 has 12 amino acids. The CDR3 DNA sequence: TGCGCCAGCAGTGATCGGGCAGATACGCAGTATTTT. Its translation is CASSDRADTQYF.

The CDR3 region is CASRRSSGGGNEQFF. The CDR3, as DNA: TGTGCCAGCAGACGATCTAGCGGGGGGGGCAATGAGCAGTTCTTC. The chain is built from TRBV6-6 and TRBJ2-1; 12 bases map to TRBD2. The CDR3 runs to 15 residues. Germline V gene lookup returns CDR1 MNHNY and CDR2 SVGAGI (reference sequence). V was clipped by 6 bases and J by 6 bases; unmatched bases: 6.

The CDR3: CASSYWDSYEQYF. For the CDR3, the DNA is TGCGCCAGCAGCTATTGGGACAGCTACGAGCAGTACTTC. The genes are TRBV5-1 and TRBJ2-7; 7 positions match TRBD1. The CDR3 covers 13 residues. The junction had 3 bases not matched to a gene; V was cut back by 3 bases and J by 3 bases. CDR1 and CDR2 (germline): SGHRS, YFSETQ.

This clonotype was recorded at least ten times. The rearrangement joins TRBV27 to TRBJ2-7, with 9 bases that match TRBD1. There are 15 residues in the CDR3. The germline gives CDR1 MNHEY, CDR2 SMNVEV (reference sequence). Trimming cost V 0 bases and J 5 bases; bases outside gene matches: 5. CDR3 bases: TGTGCCAGCAGTTTATCGGGACAGGGAACCAACGAGCAGTACTTC. Translated, it gives CASSLSGQGTNEQYF.

This clonotype has a count of ten or more. This CDR3 is CASSLEQNQPQHF. The CDR3 DNA is TGCGCCAGCAGCTTGGAGCAGAATCAGCCCCAGCATTTT. This rearrangement joins TRBV5-1 to TRBJ1-5, with unresolved D. Germline V lookup: CDR1 SGHRS, CDR2 YFSETQ. Trimming cost V 0 bases and J 4 bases, with 5 bases left between them. This CDR3 has 13 residues.

This chain joins TRBV6-5 and TRBJ1-1, with D possibly matching TRBD1 (5 bases). The CDR3 runs to 17 residues. CDR1 MNHEY and CDR2 SVGAGI come from the germline V gene. Trimming removed 0 bases from V and 6 bases from J, with 20 bases in between. This CDR3 is CASSYSGGPGTFSEAFF. The CDR3 coding sequence is TGTGCCAGCAGTTACTCCGGCGGCCCCGGGACGTTCTCTGAAGCTTTCTTT.

This clonotype was observed at least ten times. V usage is TRBV12-3 or TRBV12-4 and J usage is TRBJ2-3; unclear D gene. Deletions cut 6 bases from V and 1 base from J, with 11 bases between. The CDR3 loop spans 14 amino acids. CDR3 nucleotides: TGTGCCAGCAGGGTCCCGGGTGGCACAGATACGCAGTATTTT. As protein: CASRVPGGTDTQYF.

The J gene is TRBJ1-1, the V gene TRBV28, with 7 bases identical to TRBD1. With V trimmed by 5 bases and J by 10 bases, 10 bases remained unmatched. The CDR3 has 13 residues. Germline V gene lookup returns CDR1 MDHEN and CDR2 SYDVKM. In DNA, the CDR3 is TGTGCCAGCAGTGACCCCGACAGGGTTGGAGCTTTCTTT. Its translation is CASSDPDRVGAFF. Based on the CDR3 plus reference TRBV28 and TRBJ1-1, the full variable domain is DVKVTQSSRYLVKRTGEKVFLECVQDMDHENMFWYRQDPGLGLRLIYFSYDVKMKEKGDIPEGYSVSREKKERFSLILESASTNQTSMYLCASSDPDRVGAFFGQGTRLTVV.

This clonotype was detected many times. CDR3 in amino acids: CASSLADRGWTDTQYF. CDR3 DNA sequence: TGTGCCAGCAGTTTAGCAGACAGGGGATGGACAGATACGCAGTATTTT. The chain has TRBV12-3 or TRBV12-4 and TRBJ2-3; 8 nucleotides agree with TRBD1. The ends lost 0 bases at V and 3 bases at J; junction bases unmatched: 5. CDR3 size: 16 residues.

J is TRBJ2-3 and V is TRBV10-3; 7 positions match TRBD2. Germline V lookup: CDR1 ENHRY, CDR2 SYGVKD. The CDR3 spans 16 residues. The trim removed 8 bases at V and 0 bases at J, leaving 11 bases unmatched. CDR3 DNA sequence: TGTGCCATCGCCGGAGGGAGGGACGGTAGCACAGATACGCAGTATTTT. Protein sequence: CAIAGGRDGSTDTQYF.

This clonotype was counted many times. The CDR3 loop is CASSVLGGGRQETQYF. Written as DNA, the CDR3 is TGTGCCAGCAGTGTTCTAGGGGGCGGAAGACAAGAGACCCAGTACTTC. This chain connects TRBV2 to TRBJ2-5, with TRBD1 matching 7 bases. The germline gives CDR1 SNHLY, CDR2 FYNNEI. The CDR3 covers 16 residues. The trim removed 4 bases at V and 2 bases at J, leaving 10 bases unmatched. The full variable domain, completed using reference TRBV2 and TRBJ2-5, is EPEVTQTPSHQVTQMGQEVILRCVPISNHLYFYWYRQILGQKVEFLVSFYNNEISEKSEIFDDQFSVERPDGSNFTLKIRSTKLEDSAMYFCASSVLGGGRQETQYFGPGTRLLVL.

About this clonotype itself: A single base separates this from a much larger clone, so it may be a read error. The rearrangement links TRBV6-5 to TRBJ1-6, with a tentative D call TRBD1 (6 bases). The germline CDR1 and CDR2 sequences are MNHEY and SVGAGI. This CDR3 comprises 14 residues. In DNA, the CDR3 is TGTGCCAACAGTCAATCACAGGGACTATCACCCCTCCACTTT. This encodes CANSQSQGLSPLHF.

With regard to this clonotype: A read error may explain this, as a much larger clone is one base away. The CDR3 sequence is CASGEGAGTEELFF. The CDR3 DNA is TGCGCCAGCGGCGAGGGCGCAGGAACCGAGGAGCTGTTTTTT. The chain combines TRBV5-1 with TRBJ2-2; a weak D match, TRBD2 (5 bases). In germline, CDR1 is SGHRS, CDR2 YFSETQ. The CDR3 runs to 14 residues.

The rearrangement joins TRBV29-1 to TRBJ2-7, with D perhaps TRBD2 (6 bases). The CDR3 is made up of 13 amino acids. Deletions cut 6 bases from V and 4 bases from J, with 16 bases between. Germline V gene lookup returns CDR1 SQVTM and CDR2 ANQGSEA. DNA for the CDR3: TGCAGCGTCCTCCGGGACTCAGAGTACGAGCAGTACTTC. Translation: CSVLRDSEYEQYF.

There are a few counts of this clonotype. The V and J genes are TRBV2 and TRBJ2-7; perhaps TRBD1 as D (5 bases). This CDR3 has 14 amino acids. In germline, CDR1 is SNHLY, CDR2 FYNNEI. The germline V and J ends were trimmed by 7 bases and 0 bases, with 13 bases remaining between them. The CDR3 DNA sequence: TGTGCCAGCAATTACGGTGGGGCCTCCTACGAGCAGTACTTC. This gives the protein CASNYGGASYEQYF.

V and J are TRBV6-1 and TRBJ1-6; TRBD1 is a possible D gene (6 bases). CDR1 is MNHNS and CDR2 is SASEGT in the germline V gene. The CDR3 length is 14 residues. With 6 bases removed from V and 5 bases from J, the gap between germline ends came to 11 bases. This CDR3 is CASSQGHNNSPLHF. CDR3 coding DNA: TGTGCCAGCAGCCAGGGACACAATAATTCACCCCTCCACTTT.

This clonotype has just a few counts. The chain couples TRBV2 to TRBJ2-5; no firm D call. The CDR3 consists of 12 residues. The V and J ends lost 11 bases and 5 bases respectively, with 15 bases between them. Germline V CDR1 and CDR2: SNHLY, FYNNEI. This CDR3 is CASRLFEETQYF. The DNA of the CDR3 is TGTGCCTCTAGACTGTTCGAGGAGACCCAGTACTTC.